This T cell receptor (beta chain) was captured in a study of response to subunit inactivated influenza vaccine. General observations from the study: It was suggested by the authors that few new T cells are recruited by each seasonal influenza vaccination.

This clonotype was counted many times. The antigen remains unidentified. TCRdb re-derived calls from the RT-PCR reads in MiXCR, one entry per CDR3 protein. The table lists approximately 570,000 distinct CDR3 sequences, approximately 7.6% of them singletons. CDR3 length equals 14 residues. The V end was cut by 3 bases, the J end by 2 bases, with 10 bases between. The chain carries TRBV12-3 or TRBV12-4 and TRBJ2-5; tentatively, D is TRBD2 (7 bases). The receptor was isolated from a man aged 45-69 years who received an inactivated influenza vaccine. Sequences were derived from PBMCs from blood, sampled around 25 months after vaccination. CDR3: CASSFGGQQETQYF. CDR3 DNA sequence: TGTGCCAGCAGTTTCGGGGGGCAACAAGAGACCCAGTACTTC.